The 2 T cell receptor beta chains in this list originate from one sample, sequenced in a study of T-cell memory formation after mild COVID-19. TCRdb analysed the 5' RACE reads with MiXCR anew, one entry per CDR3 protein. The repertoire holds approximately 150,000 distinct CDR3 sequences, with under 25% as singletons. The specimen sequenced was PBMCs or a T cell subset sorted from them (not recorded which). These receptors were taken from an adult woman who had mild COVID-19 (a few samples of this study predate the infection). Cell type and time point are not known.

The chain is built from TRBV7-9 and TRBJ1-4, with TRBD1 identical over 11 bases. In germline, CDR1 is SEHNR, CDR2 FQNEAQ (reference sequence). With V trimmed by 5 bases and J by 8 bases, 13 bases remained unmatched. There are 17 residues in the CDR3. The CDR3, as DNA: TGTGCCAGCAGCGACCGGACAGGGGGCCCTAGAAGGGAAAAACTGTTTTTT. Protein product: CASSDRTGGPRREKLFF.

This sequence joins TRBV12-3 or TRBV12-4 and TRBJ1-1; D is perhaps TRBD1 (5 bases). Trimming stripped 4 bases from V and 1 base from J, with 13 bases between. The CDR3 is 15 residues long. The CDR3 region has the DNA TGTGCCAGCAGTTGGGGCCTGGGGCCGAACACTGAAGCTTTCTTT. It translates to CASSWGLGPNTEAFF.